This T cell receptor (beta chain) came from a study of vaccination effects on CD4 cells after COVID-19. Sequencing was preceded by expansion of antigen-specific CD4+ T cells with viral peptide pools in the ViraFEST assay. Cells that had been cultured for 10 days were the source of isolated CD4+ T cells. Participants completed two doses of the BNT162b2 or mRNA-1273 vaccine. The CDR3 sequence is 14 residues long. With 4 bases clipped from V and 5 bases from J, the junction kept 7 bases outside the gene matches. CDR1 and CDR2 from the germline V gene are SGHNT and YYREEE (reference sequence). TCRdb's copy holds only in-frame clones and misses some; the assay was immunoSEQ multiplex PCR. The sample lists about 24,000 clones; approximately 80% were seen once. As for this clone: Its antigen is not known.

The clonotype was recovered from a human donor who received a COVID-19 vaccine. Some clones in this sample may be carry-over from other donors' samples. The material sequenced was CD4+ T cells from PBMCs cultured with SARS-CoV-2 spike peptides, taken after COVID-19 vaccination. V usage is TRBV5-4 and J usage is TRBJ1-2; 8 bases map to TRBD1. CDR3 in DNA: TGTGCCAGCAGCGGGACAGGTCAAAAGTATGGCTACACCTTC. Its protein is CASSGTGQKYGYTF.